These 29 T cell receptor beta chains were all obtained from the same sample, sequenced in a study of T cells in Graves' hyperthyroidism and ophthalmopathy. TCR beta CDR3 region amplification was performed from RNA transcripts. First-round RT-PCR of the TCR CDR3 relied on the HTBI primer set. TCRdb re-analysed the multiplex PCR reads in MiXCR, keeping a single row per CDR3 protein. The sample includes roughly 350,000 distinct CDR3 sequences, approximately 15% of them seen just once. What was sequenced was blood. The receptors stem from a woman in her twenties or thirties with Graves' hyperthyroidism.

In its sample, this clonotype was seen many times. This chain links TRBV6-2 or TRBV6-3 with TRBJ1-1; no clear D. Germline V gene sequence: CDR1 MNHEY, CDR2 SVGEGT. This CDR3 has 13 amino acids. V was shortened by 4 bases and J by 11 bases, with 17 bases between the two germline ends. The CDR3 here is CASSWTAAHDAFF. In DNA form, the CDR3 reads TGTGCCAGCAGTTGGACGGCAGCCCATGACGCTTTCTTT.

This clonotype has a handful of counts. The genes are TRBV5-5 and TRBJ1-5, with TRBD1 as a possible D gene (6 bases). CDR1 SGHKS and CDR2 YYEKEE come from the germline V gene (reference sequence). CDR3 length: 13 residues. V lost 3 bases, J lost 5 bases, and 9 bases lay in between. The CDR3: CASSYGTHQPQHF. CDR3 sequence (DNA): TGTGCCAGCAGCTACGGGACACATCAGCCCCAGCATTTT.

This clonotype occurred many times. CDR3 sequence reads: CSASLRSGPQHF. DNA for the CDR3: TGCAGTGCTAGCCTCAGGTCAGGGCCCCAGCATTTT. The chain carries TRBV20-1 and TRBJ1-5; D ambiguous. The CDR3 has 12 residues. The V gene's germline CDR1 is DFQATT and CDR2 SNEGSKA (reference sequence). Trimming removed 3 bases at V and 9 bases at J, with 12 bases between.

The V and J genes are TRBV3-1 and TRBJ2-3; tentative D call: TRBD2 (6 bases). CDR1 and CDR2 from the germline V gene are LGHDT and YNNKEL (reference sequence). V was cut by 0 bases and J by 4 bases, with 11 bases left in between. The CDR3 has 15 amino acids. In nucleotides, the CDR3 is TGTGCCAGCAGCCAAGAAAAACTAGCCTCAGATACGCAGTATTTT. Its protein product is CASSQEKLASDTQYF.

This clonotype was observed at least ten times. This chain connects TRBV2 to TRBJ2-7, with 9 nucleotides matching TRBD1. The CDR3 length is 14 residues. Germline V lookup: CDR1 SNHLY, CDR2 FYNNEI. The V and J ends lost 3 bases and 4 bases, in that order; junction bases with no gene match: 4. The chain's CDR3 is CASSDGTGIYEQYF. The CDR3 coding sequence is TGTGCCAGCAGTGACGGGACAGGGATTTACGAGCAGTACTTC. Using reference TRBV2 and TRBJ2-7 for the parts outside the CDR3, the full variable domain is EPEVTQTPSHQVTQMGQEVILRCVPISNHLYFYWYRQILGQKVEFLVSFYNNEISEKSEIFDDQFSVERPDGSNFTLKIRSTKLEDSAMYFCASSDGTGIYEQYFGPGTRLTVT.

In its sample, this clonotype was seen many times. The rearrangement uses TRBV6-2 or TRBV6-3 and TRBJ1-1; no clear D gene. Germline V gene data show CDR1 as MNHEY and CDR2 as SVGEGT. Trimming stripped 8 bases from V and 7 bases from J, with 17 bases between. The CDR3 length is 13 residues. CDR3 protein: CASGLIEASEAFF. For the CDR3, the DNA is TGTGCCAGCGGCCTAATAGAAGCGAGTGAAGCTTTCTTT.

This clonotype was detected only a few times. This sequence joins TRBV24-1 and TRBJ2-1; no clear D. The V end lost 9 bases, the J end lost 1 base, and 9 bases lay between the germline ends. The CDR3 has 13 residues. Germline lookup yields CDR1 KGHDR and CDR2 SFDVKD. CDR3 nucleotides: TGTGCCACCCGACGGTCTTCCTACAATGAGCAGTTCTTC. Translated, it gives CATRRSSYNEQFF.

The table lists this clonotype with many counts. V is TRBV27 and J is TRBJ1-2, with 7 bases matching TRBD1. Germline-derived CDR1 and CDR2 are MNHEY and SMNVEV (reference sequence). This CDR3 has 14 residues. Losses at the gene ends were 6 bases for V and 7 bases for J; bases not matched to a gene: 11. The CDR3 nucleotides are TGTGCCAGCAGAACTAACAGGGGCGTGTTTGGCTACACCTTC. Its protein is CASRTNRGVFGYTF.

There are many counts of this clonotype. The J gene is TRBJ1-3, the V gene TRBV28; perhaps TRBD1 as D (5 bases). CDR1 is MDHEN, CDR2 SYDVKM, per germline. The CDR3 contains 14 residues. V lost 3 bases, J lost 2 bases, and 8 bases lay in between. The CDR3 sequence: CASSFRGPGNTIYF. In DNA, the CDR3 is TGTGCCAGCAGTTTCCGGGGCCCTGGAAACACCATATATTTT.

V gene TRBV6-2 or TRBV6-3 combines with J gene TRBJ2-1; D is unresolved. The CDR3 is 13 residues long. Trimming stripped 4 bases from V and 6 bases from J, with 10 bases between. Germline V gives CDR1 MNHEY, CDR2 SVGEGT. In DNA, the CDR3 is TGTGCCAGCAGTTCTACTGGAAGCAATGAGCAGTTCTTC. Translation gives CASSSTGSNEQFF.

The J gene is TRBJ2-2, the V gene TRBV30; D is unclear. In germline, CDR1 is GTSNPN, CDR2 SVGIG (reference sequence). CDR3 length: 13 residues. Trimming took off 4 bases at V and 0 bases at J, with 6 bases between the two ends. The CDR3 nucleotides read TGTGCCTGGAACAAACCGAACACCGGGGAGCTGTTTTTT. Translation: CAWNKPNTGELFF.

The chain is built from TRBV4-3 and TRBJ1-2; the D gene is possibly TRBD1 (6 bases). The germline V gene encodes CDR1 LGHNA and CDR2 YSLEER. The CDR3 loop spans 16 amino acids. V shed 0 bases and J shed 5 bases, with 16 bases lying between them. The CDR3 loop reads CASSQDLRTASYGYTF. DNA for the CDR3: TGCGCCAGCAGCCAAGATTTGAGGACAGCTTCTTATGGCTACACCTTC.

Only one count was recorded for this clonotype. A much larger clone is a single base away; this may be a read error. The chain employs TRBV12-3 or TRBV12-4 and TRBJ2-2; TRBD2 agrees at 9 bases. The CDR3 is 14 residues long. CDR3 DNA: TGTGTCAGCAGACTAGCGGACAACACCGGGGAGCTGTTTTTT. Protein product: CVSRLADNTGELFF.

This clonotype was seen only a few times. The rearrangement joins TRBV20-1 to TRBJ1-5; a weak D match, TRBD1 (5 bases). CDR3 size: 16 residues. The V gene lost 0 bases and the J gene lost 0 bases, with 12 bases spanning the gap. CDR1 is DFQATT, CDR2 SNEGSKA, per germline (reference sequence). The CDR3 region has the DNA TGCAGTGCTAGAGACCAACTGGGGGGTAGCAATCAGCCCCAGCATTTT. Its translation is CSARDQLGGSNQPQHF.

This clonotype occurred many times. The V call is TRBV15, the J call TRBJ1-1; D might be TRBD1 (5 bases). Germline V gene sequence: CDR1 LNHNV, CDR2 YYDKDF (reference sequence). Trimming took 5 bases from V and 1 from J, leaving 26 bases between them. The CDR3 contains 19 residues. The CDR3 coding sequence is TGTGCCACCAGCGTAGGGCTTGGGCGGACGTACGGGGGGAACACTGAAGCTTTCTTT. It codes for CATSVGLGRTYGGNTEAFF.

This clonotype was seen repeatedly, ten times or more. J is TRBJ1-1 and V is TRBV30; D is perhaps TRBD1 (5 bases). CDR1 and CDR2 from the germline V gene are GTSNPN and SVGIG (reference sequence). The CDR3 covers 11 residues. V lost 7 bases and J 4 bases, leaving 10 bases between the germline ends. The CDR3 DNA reads TGTGCCTTACAGGAATTCACTGAAGCTTTCTTT. Its protein product is CALQEFTEAFF.

J is TRBJ2-2 and V is TRBV29-1, with D possibly being TRBD2 (6 bases). Looked up from germline, CDR1 is SQVTM and CDR2 is ANQGSEA. The CDR3 has 14 residues. Trimming took off 4 bases at V and 0 bases at J, with 9 bases between the two ends. CDR3 residues: CSVVEGTNTGELFF. The CDR3 nucleotides read TGCAGCGTTGTGGAGGGGACGAACACCGGGGAGCTGTTTTTT.

The chain couples TRBV7-8 to TRBJ2-2; the D is unclear. Trimming cost V 2 bases and J 3 bases, with 7 bases left between them. This CDR3 is built from 14 residues. Germline V gene data show CDR1 as SGHVS and CDR2 as FQNEAQ. The CDR3 DNA follows: TGTGCCAGCAGCTTAAGGGTGGACACCGGGGAGCTGTTTTTT. It encodes CASSLRVDTGELFF.

The genes are TRBV6-1 and TRBJ1-1, with 7 bases lining up with TRBD1. CDR3 length: 13 amino acids. Germline assignment: CDR1 MNHNS and CDR2 SASEGT. The trim removed 4 bases at V and 8 bases at J, leaving 7 bases unmatched. CDR3 nucleotide sequence: TGTGCCAGCAGTGGACCCATGACAGGGGAAGCTTTCTTT. It specifies CASSGPMTGEAFF.

This clonotype has just a few counts. V and J are TRBV12-3 or TRBV12-4 and TRBJ1-3, with D unresolved. The CDR3 is made up of 13 amino acids. V gave up 6 bases and J gave up 7 bases, with 13 bases separating them. The CDR3 DNA sequence: TGTGCCAGCAGCTCCACGACACCTAACACCATATATTTT. It yields the protein CASSSTTPNTIYF.

In DNA, the CDR3 is TGCAGTGCCGGGGGGACTAGCGGGTTCGTAACCTACGAGCAGTACTTC. It specifies CSAGGTSGFVTYEQYF. The V and J genes are TRBV20-1 and TRBJ2-7; 12 bases map to TRBD2. Germline lookup yields CDR1 DFQATT and CDR2 SNEGSKA (reference sequence). The CDR3 spans 16 residues. V trimming: 6 bases; J trimming: 2 bases; junction bases outside the gene matches: 11.

This clonotype was seen a few times. The gene calls are TRBV10-3 and TRBJ2-3; D is undetermined. CDR1 is ENHRY, CDR2 SYGVKD, per germline. Trimming removed 7 bases at V and 0 bases at J, with 11 bases between. The CDR3 sequence is 14 residues long. CDR3 residues: CAIKDSSSTDTQYF. CDR3 DNA sequence: TGTGCCATCAAAGACTCGTCGAGCACAGATACGCAGTATTTT.

This clonotype was detected ten times or more. This chain uses TRBV28 with TRBJ1-2, with D maybe TRBD1 (6 bases). The CDR3 runs to 14 residues. Trimming left V 8 bases short and J 5 bases short, with 18 bases between. Germline CDR1 MDHEN, CDR2 SYDVKM. CDR3 region: CASAVGGDGYGYTF. The CDR3 region has the DNA TGTGCCAGCGCGGTGGGGGGCGATGGGTATGGCTACACCTTC.

The CDR3 nucleotides are TGTGCCAGCAGTTTACGCGGGGGGCCCCCCGGGGAGCTGTTTTTT. Its protein product is CASSLRGGPPGELFF. This rearrangement joins TRBV27 to TRBJ2-2, with 8 bases identical to TRBD2. V gave up 2 bases and J gave up 6 bases; unmatched junction bases: 5. CDR1 MNHEY and CDR2 SMNVEV come from the germline V gene (reference sequence). The CDR3 length is 15 residues.

This clonotype was observed at least ten times. J is TRBJ2-1 and V is TRBV27, with 9 bases lining up with TRBD2. CDR1 is MNHEY and CDR2 is SMNVEV in the germline V gene (reference sequence). This CDR3 contains 14 residues. The V and J ends lost 7 bases and 5 bases, in that order; junction bases with no gene match: 6. The CDR3 coding sequence is TGTGCCAGCAAGGCTAGCGGGGTTAACAATGAGCAGTTCTTC. Translation gives CASKASGVNNEQFF.

This clonotype was seen ten or more times. The rearrangement uses TRBV30 and TRBJ2-7, with D possibly TRBD2 on 5 matching bases. The V end lost 1 base, the J end lost 5 bases, and 12 bases lay between the germline ends. The germline V gene encodes CDR1 GTSNPN and CDR2 SVGIG (reference sequence). The CDR3 is 13 residues long. CDR3 DNA sequence: TGTGCCTGGAGTGCGCCGGGGAAACACGAGCAGTACTTC. Translating gives CAWSAPGKHEQYF.

The rearrangement joins TRBV20-1 to TRBJ2-7; a possible D gene is TRBD2 (5 bases). This CDR3 has 14 residues. Trimming took off 2 bases at V and 2 bases at J, with 13 bases between the two ends. Germline loops: CDR1 DFQATT, CDR2 SNEGSKA (reference sequence). The CDR3 here is CSARTYEGTYEQYF. CDR3 nucleotides: TGCAGTGCTAGAACTTACGAGGGAACCTACGAGCAGTACTTC.

V usage is TRBV11-1 and J usage is TRBJ2-3; 7 positions agree with TRBD1. The germline CDR1 and CDR2 sequences are SGHAT and FQDESV (reference sequence). This CDR3 has 15 residues. The V gene end was trimmed by 4 bases and the J gene end by 2 bases; junction bases not matched to a gene: 6. This CDR3 reads CASSYERGPTDTQYF. The DNA for the CDR3 is TGTGCCAGCAGCTATGAGAGGGGGCCCACAGATACGCAGTATTTT.

The gene calls are TRBV27 and TRBJ1-1, with D unresolved. Per the germline V gene, CDR1 is MNHEY and CDR2 is SMNVEV (reference sequence). This CDR3 is 15 amino acids long. V was trimmed by 2 bases and J by 3 bases, leaving 13 bases between them. Here the CDR3 DNA reads TGTGCCAGCAGTTTAGCACTGGACTCGGACACTGAAGCTTTCTTT. Translated: CASSLALDSDTEAFF.